The 5 T cell receptor beta chains listed next were all sequenced from one sample in a study of regulatory T cells in long-lasting Graves disease. Regarding time point: persistent/refractory GD, antithyroid drugs over 5 years with positive TRAb. The TCR library was prepared using RNA isolated from PBMCs. With iRepertoire HTBI primers and Arm-PCR of CDR3 regions, TCR beta libraries were built. TCRdb recomputed calls from the multiplex PCR reads with MiXCR, one row per CDR3 protein. This sample yields about 430,000 distinct CDR3 sequences, of which around 23% are seen a single time; roughly an eighth belongs to the top ten. The sequencing here drew on peripheral blood mononuclear cells (PBMCs), taken when the disease was refractory, from a patient treated with antithyroid drugs. The origin of the receptors is a female donor with Graves disease.

This clonotype was counted many times. The J gene is TRBJ1-6, the V gene TRBV3-1; the match to TRBD1 covers 11 bases. With V trimmed by 1 base and J by 8 bases, 1 base remained unmatched. CDR1 is LGHDT, CDR2 YNNKEL, per germline (reference sequence). The CDR3 has 15 residues. The CDR3 reads CASSQADRGHSPLHF. The CDR3 DNA sequence: TGTGCCAGCAGCCAAGCGGACAGGGGGCATTCACCCCTCCACTTT.

This clonotype was seen many times. The chain couples TRBV29-1 to TRBJ1-1; D is ambiguous. This CDR3 comprises 11 residues. Trimming took off 2 bases at V and 1 base at J, with 2 bases between the two ends. From germline, CDR1 is SQVTM and CDR2 ANQGSEA. For the CDR3, the DNA is TGCAGCGTTGAATCGAACACTGAAGCTTTCTTT. Translated, it gives CSVESNTEAFF. Variable domain in full (rest from reference TRBV29-1 and TRBJ1-1): SAVISQKPSRDICQRGTSLTIQCQVDSQVTMMFWYRQQPGQSLTLIATANQGSEATYESGFVIDKFPISRPNLTFSTLTVSNMSPEDSSIYLCSVESNTEAFFGQGTRLTVV.

This clonotype was found many times. The rearrangement links TRBV2 to TRBJ1-2; perhaps TRBD1 as D (5 bases). The V end was cut by 7 bases, the J end by 7 bases, with 16 bases between. Germline lookup yields CDR1 SNHLY and CDR2 FYNNEI. The CDR3 extends over 13 amino acids. The CDR3 DNA reads TGTGCCAGCACCCCCCGGGGGGACGGTGGCTACACCTTC. Its translation is CASTPRGDGGYTF.

The V call is TRBV20-1, the J call TRBJ2-3; D gene uncertain. The V gene's germline CDR1 is DFQATT and CDR2 SNEGSKA (reference sequence). The CDR3 length is 15 residues. V lost 3 bases and J lost 3, with 16 bases in between. The CDR3 spells CSASPSQLETDTQYF. The CDR3 region has the DNA TGCAGTGCTAGTCCCTCCCAACTCGAGACAGATACGCAGTATTTT.

This chain joins TRBV11-3 and TRBJ1-5; the D gene is possibly TRBD1 (6 bases). Per germline, CDR1 SGHNT and CDR2 YENEEA. The CDR3 spans 18 residues. V lost 5 bases to trimming and J lost 1 base, with 21 bases between them. CDR3 sequence (DNA): TGTGCCAGCAGCCCTCAAGGGGGTGTAGACTGGAGCAATCAGCCCCAGCATTTT. Translated, it gives CASSPQGGVDWSNQPQHF. Combining the CDR3 with reference TRBV11-3 and TRBJ1-5 gives the whole variable domain EAGVVQSPRYKIIEKKQPVAFWCNPISGHNTLYWYLQNLGQGPELLIRYENEEAVDDSQLPKDRFSAERLKGVDSTLKIQPAELGDSAVYLCASSPQGGVDWSNQPQHFGDGTRLSIL.